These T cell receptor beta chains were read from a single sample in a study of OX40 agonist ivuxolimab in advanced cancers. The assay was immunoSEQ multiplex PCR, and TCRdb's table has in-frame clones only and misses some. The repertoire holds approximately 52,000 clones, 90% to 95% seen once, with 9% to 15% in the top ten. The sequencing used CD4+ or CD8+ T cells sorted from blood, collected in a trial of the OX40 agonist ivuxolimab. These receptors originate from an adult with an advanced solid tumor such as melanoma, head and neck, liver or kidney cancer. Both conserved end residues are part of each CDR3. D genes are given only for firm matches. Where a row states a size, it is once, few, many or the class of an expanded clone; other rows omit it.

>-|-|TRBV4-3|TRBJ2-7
CASSQVGAGTYEQYF
TGCGCCAGCAGCCAAGTAGGGGCAGGAACCTACGAGCAGTACTTC
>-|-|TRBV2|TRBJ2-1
CASIWGLSDEQFF
TGTGCCAGCATTTGGGGGCTAAGCGATGAGCAGTTCTTC
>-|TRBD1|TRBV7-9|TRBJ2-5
CASSLVAGGGETQYF
TGTGCCAGCAGCTTAGTGGCAGGGGGCGGGGAGACCCAGTACTTC
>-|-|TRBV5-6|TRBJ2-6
CASSADIGSGANVLTF
TGTGCCAGCAGCGCGGACATAGGCTCTGGGGCCAACGTCCTGACTTTC
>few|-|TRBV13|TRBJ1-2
CASSSGVDGYTF
TGTGCCAGCAGCTCGGGAGTCGATGGCTACACCTTC
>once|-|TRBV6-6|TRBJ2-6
CASSPRGAGANVLTF
TGTGCCAGCAGTCCCCGGGGTGCGGGGGCCAACGTCCTGACTTTC
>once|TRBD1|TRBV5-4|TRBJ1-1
CASSWGQGSGTEAFF
TGTGCCAGCAGCTGGGGACAGGGTTCGGGCACTGAAGCTTTCTTT
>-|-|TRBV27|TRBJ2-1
CASSLTSHYNEQFF
TGTGCCAGCAGCTTGACTAGTCACTACAATGAGCAGTTCTTC
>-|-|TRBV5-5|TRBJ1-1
CASSFPSEAFF
TGTGCCAGCAGCTTTCCTTCTGAAGCTTTCTTT
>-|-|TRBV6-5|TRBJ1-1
CAIRGQGQVPAFF
TGTGCCATACGGGGGCAGGGCCAGGTGCCGGCTTTCTTT
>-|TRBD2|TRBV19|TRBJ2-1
CASSSRGSPPEDEQFF
TGTGCCAGTAGTTCCCGCGGGAGCCCCCCGGAGGATGAGCAGTTCTTC
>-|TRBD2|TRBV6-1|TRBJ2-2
CASRMGLAFGELFF
TGTGCCAGCAGAATGGGACTAGCTTTCGGGGAGCTGTTTTTT
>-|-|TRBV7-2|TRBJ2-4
CASSLGGLAKNIQYF
TGTGCCAGCAGCTTAGGGGGCCTAGCCAAAAACATTCAGTACTTC
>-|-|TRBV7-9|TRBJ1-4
CASSTERGANEKLFF
TGTGCCAGCAGCACCGAACGGGGGGCGAATGAAAAACTGTTTTTT
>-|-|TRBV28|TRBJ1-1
CASSFVASTEAFF
TGTGCCAGCAGTTTTGTCGCGAGCACTGAAGCTTTCTTT
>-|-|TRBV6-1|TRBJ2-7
CASSFKSGSYEQYF
TGTGCCAGCAGTTTTAAGTCAGGCTCCTACGAGCAGTACTTC
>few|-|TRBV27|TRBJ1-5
CASSEGGQPQHF
TGTGCCAGCAGCGAGGGCGGCCAGCCCCAGCATTTT
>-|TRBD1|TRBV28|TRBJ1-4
CASSTKGQGYEKLFF
TGTGCCAGCAGTACAAAGGGACAGGGATATGAAAAACTGTTTTTT
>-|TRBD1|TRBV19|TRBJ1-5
CASSSSDRGGQPQHF
TGTGCCAGTAGTTCCTCGGACAGGGGAGGTCAGCCCCAGCATTTT
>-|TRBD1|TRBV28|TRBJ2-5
CASSLWGRRGIETQYF
TGTGCCAGCAGTTTATGGGGACGCAGGGGGATCGAGACCCAGTACTTC
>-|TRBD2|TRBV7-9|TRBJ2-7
CASSQGLAGGEQYF
TGTGCCAGCAGCCAAGGACTAGCGGGAGGCGAGCAGTACTTC
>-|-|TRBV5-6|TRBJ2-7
CASIGRDGPYEQYF
TGTGCCAGCATCGGCCGGGACGGACCCTACGAGCAGTACTTC
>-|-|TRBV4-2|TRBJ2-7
CASSPEQAGVYEQYF
TGTGCCAGCAGCCCAGAGCAGGCCGGAGTCTACGAGCAGTACTTC
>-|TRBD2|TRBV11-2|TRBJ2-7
CASSLTSGDYEQYF
TGTGCCAGCAGCCTTACTAGCGGGGACTACGAGCAGTACTTC
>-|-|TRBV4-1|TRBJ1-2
CASSQENWGYTF
TGCGCCAGCAGCCAAGAGAATTGGGGCTACACCTTC
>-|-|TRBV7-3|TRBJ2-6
CASSLGDTYSGANVLTF
TGTGCCAGCAGCTTAGGGGACACTTACTCTGGGGCCAACGTCCTGACTTTC
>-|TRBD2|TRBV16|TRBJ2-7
CASTGTSGPFSYEQYF
TGTGCCAGCACCGGGACTAGCGGGCCGTTCTCCTACGAGCAGTACTTC
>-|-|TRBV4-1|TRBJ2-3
CASSQDKAGIGTDTQYF
TGCGCCAGCAGCCAAGATAAGGCCGGGATCGGCACAGATACGCAGTATTTT
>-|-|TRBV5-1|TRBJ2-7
CASSLSSLAPSYEQYF
TGCGCCAGCAGCTTGTCTTCCTTAGCGCCGTCCTACGAGCAGTACTTC
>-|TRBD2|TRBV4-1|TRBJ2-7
CASSHLAGEQYF
TGCGCCAGCAGCCACCTAGCGGGCGAGCAGTACTTC
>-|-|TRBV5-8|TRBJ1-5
CASSQTGGAGQPQHF
TGTGCCAGCAGCCAAACTGGGGGGGCTGGTCAGCCCCAGCATTTT
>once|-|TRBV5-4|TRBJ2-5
CASSLLETQYF
TGTGCCAGCAGCCTGCTGGAGACCCAGTACTTC
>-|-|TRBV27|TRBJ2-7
CASSEYGGSYEQYF
TGTGCCAGCTCCGAGTATGGAGGGAGCTACGAGCAGTACTTC
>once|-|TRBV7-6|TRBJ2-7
CASSTRDNYYEQYF
TGTGCCAGCAGCACCCGGGACAACTACTACGAGCAGTACTTC
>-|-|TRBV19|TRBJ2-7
CASSSGMTYEQYF
TGTGCCAGTTCCTCCGGGATGACCTACGAGCAGTACTTC
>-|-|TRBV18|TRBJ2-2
CASSPPPGRGELFF
TGTGCCAGCTCACCTCCGCCAGGACGCGGGGAGCTGTTTTTT
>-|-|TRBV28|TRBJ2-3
CASSIPGLAKGTDTQYF
TGTGCCAGCAGTATCCCGGGCTTAGCGAAGGGCACAGATACGCAGTATTTT
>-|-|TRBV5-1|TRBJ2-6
CASTPLSGANVLTF
TGCGCCAGCACCCCCCTCTCTGGGGCCAACGTCCTGACTTTC
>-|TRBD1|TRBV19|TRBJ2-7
CASSFRTGVYEQYF
TGTGCCAGTAGTTTCCGGACAGGGGTCTACGAGCAGTACTTC
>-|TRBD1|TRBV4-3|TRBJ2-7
CASSQAMDRAFYEQYF
TGCGCCAGCAGCCAAGCTATGGACAGGGCATTCTACGAGCAGTACTTC
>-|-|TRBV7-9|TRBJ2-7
CASSLVTEQYF
TGTGCCAGCAGTCTGGTTACCGAGCAGTACTTC